Presented here are 13 T cell receptor beta chains from one specimen sequenced in a study of blood T cell repertoires in COVID-19. The protocol was immunoSEQ multiplex PCR, while the TCRdb copy is restricted to in-frame clones and leaves out a portion. The table lists tens of thousands of clones, 87% of them singletons. The sequenced material came from peripheral blood. These receptors originate from a human donor with active COVID-19. The donor label of this sample is uncertain.

The chain links TRBV9 to TRBJ1-2; the match to TRBD1 covers 7 bases. The length of the CDR3 is 12 residues. Germline CDR1 SGDLS, CDR2 YYNGEE. V shed 3 bases and J 6 bases; nucleotides not matched to a gene: 2. The CDR3 reads CASSADRDGYTF. Here the CDR3 DNA reads TGTGCCAGCAGCGCCGACAGGGATGGCTACACCTTC. Filled out from reference TRBV9 and TRBJ1-2, the complete variable domain reads DSGVTQTPKHLITATGQRVTLRCSPRSGDLSVYWYQQSLDQGLQFLIQYYNGEERAKGNILERFSAQQFPDLHSELNLSSLELGDSALYFCASSADRDGYTFGSGTRLTVV.

The rearrangement links TRBV10-1 to TRBJ2-3; 7 bases map to TRBD2. From germline, CDR1 is WNHNN and CDR2 SYGVQD (reference sequence). Trimming cost V 3 bases and J 2 bases; bases outside gene matches: 8. CDR3 length: 16 residues. The chain's CDR3 is CASSDPGGGDTDTQYF. The CDR3 coding sequence is TGCGCCAGCAGTGACCCGGGAGGAGGGGACACAGATACGCAGTATTTT.

J is TRBJ2-5 and V is TRBV6-2 or TRBV6-3; unclear D gene. V was clipped by 5 bases and J by 2 bases, with 12 bases between them. Per the germline V gene, CDR1 is MNHEY and CDR2 is SVGEGT. The CDR3 covers 14 residues. This CDR3 reads CASSPSRAQETQYF. DNA of the CDR3: TGTGCCAGCAGTCCCTCCCGAGCTCAAGAGACCCAGTACTTC.

J is TRBJ2-2 and V is TRBV5-4; D is perhaps TRBD1 (6 bases). CDR3 length: 17 residues. The V gene's germline CDR1 is SGHNT and CDR2 YYREEE (reference sequence). The V and J ends lost 3 bases and 3 bases respectively, with 18 bases between them. The CDR3 DNA sequence: TGTGCCAGCAGCTCACCTAACAGGGTTTTGGACACCGGGGAGCTGTTTTTT. Translated, it gives CASSSPNRVLDTGELFF.

The rearrangement uses TRBV6-5 and TRBJ2-5; D unclear. The germline V gene encodes CDR1 MNHEY and CDR2 SVGAGI. Trimming pared 7 bases from V and 5 bases from J, leaving 14 bases between. The CDR3 extends over 13 amino acids. The CDR3 nucleotides are TGTGCCAGCACCCCGCGTCCCTCCGAGACCCAGTACTTC. Amino acid sequence: CASTPRPSETQYF.

V and J are TRBV11-2 and TRBJ2-1; D gene unclear. The CDR3 has 12 residues. V was shortened by 1 base and J by 9 bases, with 7 bases between the two germline ends. Germline values: CDR1 SGHAT, CDR2 FQNNGV. CDR3 sequence: CASSLGAIEQFF. The DNA for the CDR3 is TGTGCCAGCAGCTTAGGGGCCATTGAGCAGTTCTTC.

The chain carries TRBV10-3 and TRBJ2-6; weak D call: TRBD1 (5 bases). Per the germline V gene, CDR1 is ENHRY and CDR2 is SYGVKD. The V end lost 8 bases, the J end lost 0 bases, and 8 bases lay between the germline ends. The CDR3 is made up of 14 amino acids. CDR3 amino acids: CAISRASGANVLTF. DNA for the CDR3: TGTGCCATCTCCAGGGCCTCTGGGGCCAACGTCCTGACTTTC.

This chain connects TRBV29-1 to TRBJ2-7, with TRBD1 matching over 12 bases. CDR3 length: 13 residues. Germline V CDR1 and CDR2: SQVTM, ANQGSEA. Trimming removed 3 bases from V and 6 bases from J; junction bases left unmatched: 3. CDR3 in DNA: TGCAGCGTTGAGTGGGACAGGGGGCTCGAGCAGTACTTC. This gives the protein CSVEWDRGLEQYF.

The J gene is TRBJ2-6, the V gene TRBV5-6; 7 bases are a match to TRBD1. J gave up 2 bases and V 3 bases, and 11 bases lay outside the gene matches. Germline CDR1 is SGHDT and CDR2 is YYEEEE. The CDR3 contains 18 residues. CDR3 DNA sequence: TGTGCCAGCAGCTGGTTTACGGGACAGCCCGCTGGGGCCAACGTCCTGACTTTC. Amino acids: CASSWFTGQPAGANVLTF.

This sequence joins TRBV6-1 and TRBJ1-2, with TRBD1 identical over 9 bases. Trimming at V came to 1 base and at J to 6 bases, leaving 3 bases not matched to a gene. The CDR3 totals 14 residues. Per germline, CDR1 MNHNS and CDR2 SASEGT. CDR3 amino acids: CASSEGWTGDGYTF. The CDR3 nucleotides are TGTGCCAGCAGTGAAGGGTGGACAGGGGATGGCTACACCTTC.

This chain links TRBV25-1 with TRBJ1-4; 7 nucleotides agree with TRBD1. Germline CDR1 reads MGHDK; CDR2 reads SYGVNS. V lost 4 bases, J lost 2 bases, and 7 bases stayed unmatched. The CDR3 is 16 residues long. This CDR3 is CASSAFTGETNEKLFF. Written as DNA, the CDR3 is TGTGCCAGCAGTGCCTTTACAGGGGAGACTAATGAAAAACTGTTTTTT.

The rearrangement joins TRBV12-3 or TRBV12-4 to TRBJ1-2; D possibly corresponds to TRBD1 (5 bases). The germline V and J ends were trimmed by 6 bases and 5 bases, with 7 bases remaining between them. The CDR3 consists of 11 residues. CDR3 in amino acids: CASRKGYGYTF. The CDR3 DNA reads as TGTGCCAGCAGGAAGGGGTATGGCTACACCTTC.

This chain connects TRBV10-3 to TRBJ2-3; tentative D call: TRBD2 (6 bases). Per germline, CDR1 ENHRY and CDR2 SYGVKD. The CDR3 is 14 residues long. V lost 3 bases and J 2 bases, leaving 9 bases between the germline ends. The CDR3 coding sequence is TGTGCCATCAGTGATGCGGGGATCACAGATACGCAGTATTTT. Translated, it gives CAISDAGITDTQYF.